The 25 T cell receptor beta chains below come from one sample, sequenced in a study of cytomegalovirus exposure and HLA in healthy donors. This table comes from immunoSEQ multiplex PCR, and its TCRdb copy is limited to in-frame clones, with some not included. The sample lists under 250,000 clones, roughly nine tenths occurring once. Input material: PBMCs. All receptors come from a man younger than 35 in good health and CMV-seropositive.

This clone appeared a single time. V and J are TRBV2 and TRBJ2-3; TRBD1 is a possible D gene (5 bases). The CDR3 totals 14 residues. Trimming removed 8 bases from V and 3 bases from J, with 15 bases in between. Germline values: CDR1 SNHLY, CDR2 FYNNEI. CDR3 sequence: CASVTQGSTDTQYF. DNA for the CDR3: TGTGCCAGCGTAACCCAGGGTAGTACAGATACGCAGTATTTT.

This clone has just one count. This rearrangement joins TRBV27 to TRBJ2-7, with 12 positions matching TRBD2. The J segment lost 2 bases and the V segment lost 6 bases, leaving 8 bases of the junction unmatched. The CDR3 spans 16 residues. Germline CDR1 reads MNHEY; CDR2 reads SMNVEV (reference sequence). CDR3 sequence reads: CASRHRLAGETYEQYF. The CDR3 DNA follows: TGTGCCAGCAGACACCGACTAGCGGGAGAGACCTACGAGCAGTACTTC.

V gene TRBV2 combines with J gene TRBJ1-5; unclear D gene. The CDR3 has 15 amino acids. Per germline, CDR1 SNHLY and CDR2 FYNNEI. V was shortened by 10 bases and J by 0 bases, with 16 bases between the two germline ends. CDR3 residues: CATRPGDTSNQPQHF. The CDR3 coding sequence is TGTGCCACCAGGCCCGGAGACACTAGCAATCAGCCCCAGCATTTT. The full variable domain, its missing parts supplied by reference TRBV2 and TRBJ1-5, is EPEVTQTPSHQVTQMGQEVILRCVPISNHLYFYWYRQILGQKVEFLVSFYNNEISEKSEIFDDQFSVERPDGSNFTLKIRSTKLEDSAMYFCATRPGDTSNQPQHFGDGTRLSIL.

The chain has TRBV4-1 and TRBJ2-7, with a weak D call TRBD2 (6 bases). This CDR3 contains 13 residues. V lost 0 bases and J lost 3, with 6 bases in between. Germline lookup yields CDR1 MGHRA and CDR2 YSYEKL. The CDR3 DNA sequence: TGCGCCAGCAGCCAAGAGCGGGGCTACGAGCAGTACTTC. This translates into CASSQERGYEQYF.

This chain links TRBV6-1 with TRBJ2-2; 8 nucleotides match TRBD2. V lost 0 bases, J lost 5 bases, and 2 bases stayed unmatched. Germline CDR1 MNHNS, CDR2 SASEGT. The CDR3 extends over 15 amino acids. The CDR3 loop reads CASSEAREVTGELFF. The CDR3, as DNA: TGTGCCAGCAGTGAAGCGCGGGAGGTGACCGGGGAGCTGTTTTTT.

The chain recombines TRBV28 with TRBJ2-1; 11 nucleotides match TRBD2. There are 16 residues in the CDR3. Germline loops: CDR1 MDHEN, CDR2 SYDVKM. The J segment lost 6 bases and the V segment lost 3 bases, leaving 7 bases of the junction unmatched. The CDR3 DNA reads TGTGCCAGCAGTTTTATCGGGACTAGCGGCGCCAATGAGCAGTTCTTC. Protein sequence: CASSFIGTSGANEQFF. Supplemented by reference TRBV28 and TRBJ2-1, the full variable domain reads DVKVTQSSRYLVKRTGEKVFLECVQDMDHENMFWYRQDPGLGLRLIYFSYDVKMKEKGDIPEGYSVSREKKERFSLILESASTNQTSMYLCASSFIGTSGANEQFFGPGTRLTVL.

The chain carries TRBV30 and TRBJ1-3, with D unresolved. Trimming removed 0 bases from V and 0 bases from J, with 12 bases in between. Germline V gives CDR1 GTSNPN, CDR2 SVGIG (reference sequence). This CDR3 has 16 amino acids. The CDR3 bases are TGTGCCTGGAGTGTACCGGACCTAAGCTCTGGAAACACCATATATTTT. Amino acids: CAWSVPDLSSGNTIYF.

The rearrangement links TRBV9 to TRBJ2-1; 9 nucleotides align to TRBD2. The V and J ends lost 0 bases and 7 bases, in that order; junction bases with no gene match: 5. Germline CDR1 and CDR2: SGDLS and YYNGEE. This CDR3 is 15 amino acids long. The CDR3 spells CASSVASGILNEQFF. The CDR3 nucleotides read TGTGCCAGCAGCGTAGCTAGCGGGATTCTGAATGAGCAGTTCTTC.

CDR3 sequence: CASSRDRREETQYF. In nucleotides, the CDR3 is TGTGCCAGCAGTAGGGACAGGAGAGAAGAGACCCAGTACTTC. The V call is TRBV2, the J call TRBJ2-5, with TRBD1 matching over 8 bases. Per germline, CDR1 SNHLY and CDR2 FYNNEI. The CDR3 runs 14 residues. V was clipped by 5 bases and J by 3 bases; unmatched bases: 5.

J is TRBJ2-3 and V is TRBV28; D tentatively reads TRBD1 or TRBD2 (6 bases each). CDR1 is MDHEN, CDR2 SYDVKM, per germline. This CDR3 has 18 amino acids. V lost 0 bases to trimming and J lost 10 bases, with 26 bases between them. The CDR3 reads CASSLWLRGEDEGRSQYF. The CDR3 nucleotides are TGTGCCAGCAGTTTATGGTTGAGGGGGGAGGATGAGGGGAGATCGCAGTATTTT.

The V gene is TRBV27, the J gene TRBJ2-6; TRBD1 or TRBD2 may be the D gene (6 bases each). CDR1 is MNHEY and CDR2 is SMNVEV in the germline V gene (reference sequence). Trimming stripped 5 bases from V and 0 bases from J, with 20 bases between. The CDR3 is 19 amino acids. The CDR3 loop is CASSLLATGHPSGANVLTF. The CDR3 nucleotides read TGTGCCAGCAGTCTCCTAGCGACAGGCCACCCCTCTGGGGCCAACGTCCTGACTTTC.

This clone has a handful of counts. The genes are TRBV7-2 and TRBJ1-5; D gene ambiguous. Trimming pared 2 bases from V and 3 bases from J, leaving 11 bases between. The CDR3 sequence is 15 residues long. Germline V lookup: CDR1 SGHTA, CDR2 FQGNSA. The CDR3 loop reads CASSLFRGDNQPQHF. For the CDR3, the DNA is TGTGCCAGCAGCTTATTTCGGGGAGACAATCAGCCCCAGCATTTT.

The chain joins TRBV7-3 to TRBJ2-1; D is unclear. The V and J ends lost 0 bases and 5 bases respectively, with 5 bases between them. The CDR3 totals 13 residues. CDR1 and CDR2 from the germline V gene are SGHTA and FQGTGA. CDR3 loop: CASSLTKDNEQFF. The CDR3 DNA is TGTGCCAGCAGCTTAACGAAGGACAATGAGCAGTTCTTC. The variable domain in full, completed from reference TRBV7-3 and TRBJ2-1, reads GAGVSQTPSNKVTEKGKYVELRCDPISGHTALYWYRQSLGQGPEFLIYFQGTGAADDSGLPNDRFFAVRPEGSVSTLKIQRTERGDSAVYLCASSLTKDNEQFFGPGTRLTVL.

V usage is TRBV7-3 and J usage is TRBJ2-1; TRBD2 agrees at 7 bases. Germline-derived CDR1 and CDR2 are SGHTA and FQGTGA. With V trimmed by 5 bases and J by 6 bases, 7 bases remained unmatched. The CDR3 totals 14 residues. As DNA, the CDR3 is TGTGCCAGCAGCCCCCGACTAGCAGCCAATGAGCAGTTCTTC. Amino acid sequence: CASSPRLAANEQFF. Supplemented by reference TRBV7-3 and TRBJ2-1, the full variable domain reads GAGVSQTPSNKVTEKGKYVELRCDPISGHTALYWYRQSLGQGPEFLIYFQGTGAADDSGLPNDRFFAVRPEGSVSTLKIQRTERGDSAVYLCASSPRLAANEQFFGPGTRLTVL.

This chain links TRBV27 with TRBJ2-5; weak D call: TRBD1 (6 bases). V lost 2 bases and J 5 bases, leaving 12 bases between the germline ends. The length of the CDR3 is 14 residues. Germline V CDR1 and CDR2: MNHEY, SMNVEV (reference sequence). The CDR3 DNA is TGTGCCAGCAGTTTAATAGGGGGTGGGGAGACCCAGTACTTC. This encodes CASSLIGGGETQYF.

The V and J genes are TRBV5-4 and TRBJ2-2; 7 bases agree with TRBD1. The J segment lost 2 bases and the V segment lost 4 bases, leaving 5 bases of the junction unmatched. This CDR3 is built from 15 residues. Germline-derived CDR1 and CDR2 are SGHNT and YYREEE (reference sequence). CDR3 in DNA: TGTGCCAGCAGCAGGACAGGATCCAACACCGGGGAGCTGTTTTTT. Encoded protein: CASSRTGSNTGELFF.

This chain links TRBV11-2 with TRBJ2-7; 10 bases align to TRBD1. J was trimmed by 4 bases and V by 6 bases; bases with no gene match: 15. The CDR3 is 17 amino acids. Looked up from germline, CDR1 is SGHAT and CDR2 is FQNNGV. CDR3 loop: CASSRGRGQGNSYEQYF. CDR3 in DNA: TGTGCCAGCAGTAGAGGCCGGGGACAGGGGAATTCATACGAGCAGTACTTC.

This clone appeared once. The chain is built from TRBV14 and TRBJ1-1; D unclear. There are 13 residues in the CDR3. The germline gives CDR1 SGHDN, CDR2 FVKESK. With 3 bases removed from V and 5 bases from J, the gap between germline ends came to 10 bases. CDR3 amino acids: CASSHGRRTEAFF. The CDR3 DNA sequence: TGTGCCAGCAGCCACGGGAGAAGAACTGAAGCTTTCTTT.

This clone was seen a few times. The chain is built from TRBV6-5 and TRBJ2-7; D ambiguous. The CDR3 is made up of 14 amino acids. Trimming removed 5 bases from V and 5 bases from J, with 16 bases in between. In germline, CDR1 is MNHEY, CDR2 SVGAGI. The CDR3 reads CASSKDGNLNEQYF. For the CDR3, the DNA is TGTGCCAGCAGTAAAGACGGAAATCTGAACGAGCAGTACTTC.

V usage is TRBV6-1 and J usage is TRBJ2-7; TRBD2 aligns across 13 bases. Germline lookup yields CDR1 MNHNS and CDR2 SASEGT. The CDR3 is 13 residues long. The V segment lost 10 bases and the J segment 6 bases; nucleotides outside the gene matches: 6. DNA for the CDR3: TGTGCCACCCCGGGACTAGCGGGATTCGAGCAGTACTTC. Translated, it gives CATPGLAGFEQYF.

This chain uses TRBV27 with TRBJ2-7, with 10 nucleotides matching TRBD1. The CDR3 sequence is 16 residues long. Germline CDR1 reads MNHEY; CDR2 reads SMNVEV (reference sequence). Germline trimming cut 7 bases from V and 4 bases from J; bases unmatched to any gene: 13. The CDR3 DNA reads TGTGCCAGCACCAAAAACCCCGGGACAGGGGTTTACGAGCAGTACTTC. Translated, it gives CASTKNPGTGVYEQYF.

Here the CDR3 reads CASLIAGTNEQFF. The CDR3 coding sequence is TGTGCCAGCTTAATAGCGGGAACCAATGAGCAGTTCTTC. The J gene is TRBJ2-1, the V gene TRBV28, with 8 bases fitting TRBD2. V was pared by 8 bases and J by 6 bases, with 6 bases of the junction left unmatched. The CDR3 has 13 residues. Germline values: CDR1 MDHEN, CDR2 SYDVKM.

The chain is built from TRBV14 and TRBJ2-2; 8 bases are a match to TRBD2. CDR3 length: 16 amino acids. CDR1 is SGHDN, CDR2 FVKESK, per germline. Germline trimming cut 3 bases from V and 6 bases from J; bases unmatched to any gene: 9. DNA of the CDR3: TGTGCCAGCAGCCAGGATAGCGGGACCCTTTCCGGGGAGCTGTTTTTT. Protein sequence: CASSQDSGTLSGELFF.

V usage is TRBV7-9 and J usage is TRBJ2-7; 13 bases are shared with TRBD2. The V and J ends lost 5 bases and 2 bases, in that order; junction bases with no gene match: 9. CDR1 is SEHNR, CDR2 FQNEAQ, per germline (reference sequence). This CDR3 has 17 amino acids. Written as DNA, the CDR3 is TGTGCCAGCAGCCGGGGACTAGCGGGGCATTCTCCCTACGAGCAGTACTTC. Amino acid sequence: CASSRGLAGHSPYEQYF.

The J gene is TRBJ1-3, the V gene TRBV30; TRBD1 might be the D (6 bases). The CDR3 contains 12 residues. Per the germline V gene, CDR1 is GTSNPN and CDR2 is SVGIG (reference sequence). V shed 2 bases and J shed 7 bases, with 9 bases lying between them. The DNA of the CDR3 is TGTGCCTGGAGTCCACAGGGCAACACCATATATTTT. This encodes CAWSPQGNTIYF.